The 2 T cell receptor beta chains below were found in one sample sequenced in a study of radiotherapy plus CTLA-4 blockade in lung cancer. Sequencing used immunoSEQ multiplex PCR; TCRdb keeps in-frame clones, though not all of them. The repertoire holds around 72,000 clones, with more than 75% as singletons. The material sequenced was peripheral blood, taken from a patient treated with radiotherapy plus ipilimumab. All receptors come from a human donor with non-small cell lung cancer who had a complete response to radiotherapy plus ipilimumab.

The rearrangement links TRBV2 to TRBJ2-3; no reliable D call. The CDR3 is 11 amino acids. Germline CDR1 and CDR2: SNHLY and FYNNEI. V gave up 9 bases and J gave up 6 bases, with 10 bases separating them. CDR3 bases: TGTGCCAGTTCGTTGCTCGATACGCAGTATTTT. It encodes CASSLLDTQYF.

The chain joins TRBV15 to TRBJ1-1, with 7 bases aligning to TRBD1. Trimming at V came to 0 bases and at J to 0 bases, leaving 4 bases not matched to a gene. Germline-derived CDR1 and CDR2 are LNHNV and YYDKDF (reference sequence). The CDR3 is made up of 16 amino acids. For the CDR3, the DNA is TGTGCCACCAGCAGAGATCTGGGGACAGTGAACACTGAAGCTTTCTTT. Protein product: CATSRDLGTVNTEAFF.